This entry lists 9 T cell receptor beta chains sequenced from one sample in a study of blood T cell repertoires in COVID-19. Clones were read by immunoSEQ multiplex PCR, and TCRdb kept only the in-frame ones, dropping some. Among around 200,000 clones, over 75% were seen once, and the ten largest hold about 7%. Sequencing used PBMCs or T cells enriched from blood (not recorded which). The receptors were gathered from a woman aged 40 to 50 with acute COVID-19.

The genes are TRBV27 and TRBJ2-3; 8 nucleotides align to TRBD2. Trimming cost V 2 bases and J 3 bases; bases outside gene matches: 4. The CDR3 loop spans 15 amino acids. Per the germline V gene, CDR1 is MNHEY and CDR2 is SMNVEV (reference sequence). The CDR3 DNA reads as TGTGCCAGCAGTTTACCCTCGGGGGGGACAGATACGCAGTATTTT. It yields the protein CASSLPSGGTDTQYF.

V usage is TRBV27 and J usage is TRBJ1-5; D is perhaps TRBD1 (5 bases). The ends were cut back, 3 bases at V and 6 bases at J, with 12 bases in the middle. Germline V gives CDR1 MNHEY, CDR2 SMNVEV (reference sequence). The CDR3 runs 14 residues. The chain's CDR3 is CASSFAGVSQPQHF. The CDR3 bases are TGTGCCAGCAGTTTTGCGGGGGTAAGTCAGCCCCAGCATTTT.

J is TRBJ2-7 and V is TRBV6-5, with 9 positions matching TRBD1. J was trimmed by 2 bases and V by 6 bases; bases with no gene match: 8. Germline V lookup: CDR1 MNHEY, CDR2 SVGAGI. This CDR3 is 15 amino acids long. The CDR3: CASSRDRASTYEQYF. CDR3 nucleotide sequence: TGTGCCAGCAGCCGGGACAGGGCTAGTACCTACGAGCAGTACTTC.

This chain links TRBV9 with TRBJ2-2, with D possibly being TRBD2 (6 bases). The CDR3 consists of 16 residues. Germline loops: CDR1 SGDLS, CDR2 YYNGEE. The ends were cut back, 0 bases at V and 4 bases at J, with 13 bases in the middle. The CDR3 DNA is TGTGCCAGCAGCGTAGCTCCCGGGGGAAGCACCGGGGAGCTGTTTTTT. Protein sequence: CASSVAPGGSTGELFF.

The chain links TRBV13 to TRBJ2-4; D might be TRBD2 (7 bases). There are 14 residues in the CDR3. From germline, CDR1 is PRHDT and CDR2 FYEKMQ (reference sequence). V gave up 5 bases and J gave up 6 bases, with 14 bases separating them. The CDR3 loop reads CASSPREGGNIQYF. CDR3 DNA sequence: TGTGCCAGCAGCCCCAGGGAGGGGGGAAACATTCAGTACTTC.

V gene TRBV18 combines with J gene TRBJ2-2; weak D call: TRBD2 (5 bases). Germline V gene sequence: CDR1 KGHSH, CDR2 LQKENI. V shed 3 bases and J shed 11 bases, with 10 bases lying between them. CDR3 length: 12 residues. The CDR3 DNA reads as TGTGCCAGCTCACCCCTAGAGGGAGAGCTGTTTTTT. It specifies CASSPLEGELFF.

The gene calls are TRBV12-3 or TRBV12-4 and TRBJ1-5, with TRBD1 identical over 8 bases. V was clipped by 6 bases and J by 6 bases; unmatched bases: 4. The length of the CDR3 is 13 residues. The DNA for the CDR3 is TGTGCCAGCAGGTACAGGGGGACTCAGCCCCAGCATTTT. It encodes CASRYRGTQPQHF.

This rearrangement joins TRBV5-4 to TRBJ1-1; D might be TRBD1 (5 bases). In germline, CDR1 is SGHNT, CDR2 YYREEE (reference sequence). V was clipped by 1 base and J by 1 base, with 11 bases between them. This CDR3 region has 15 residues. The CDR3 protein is CASSLPPQGNTEAFF. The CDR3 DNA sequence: TGTGCCAGCAGCTTGCCACCCCAGGGGAACACTGAAGCTTTCTTT.

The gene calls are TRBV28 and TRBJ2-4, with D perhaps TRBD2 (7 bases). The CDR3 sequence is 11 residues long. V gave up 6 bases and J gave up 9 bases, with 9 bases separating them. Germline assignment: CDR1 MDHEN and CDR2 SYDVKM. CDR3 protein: CASRGGPIQYF. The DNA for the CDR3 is TGTGCCAGCAGGGGGGGGCCCATTCAGTACTTC.